The 20 T cell receptor beta chains reported below all come from one sample, sequenced in a study of T cell repertoires and HLA-DP antigens. Which antigens these TCRs recognize remains unknown. The data were produced by immunoSEQ multiplex PCR, yet TCRdb's version contains in-frame clones alone and is incomplete. The data contain some 110,000 clones, almost 95% of them singletons. Sequences were obtained from CD4+ T cells from PBMCs. Every receptor here comes from a woman aged 18-29 years in good health and CMV-seronegative.

V gene TRBV5-6 combines with J gene TRBJ2-3; D remains unclear. The germline V gene has CDR1 SGHDT and CDR2 YYEEEE. Trimming cost V 1 base and J 6 bases, with 15 bases left between them. CDR3 length: 15 amino acids. The chain's CDR3 is CASSLWLSNPDTQYF. DNA of the CDR3: TGTGCCAGCAGCTTGTGGCTATCTAACCCCGATACGCAGTATTTT.

J is TRBJ2-5 and V is TRBV11-1; TRBD1 aligns across 7 bases. The CDR3 runs 16 residues. V trimming: 8 bases; J trimming: 5 bases; junction bases outside the gene matches: 17. CDR1 is SGHAT, CDR2 FQDESV, per germline (reference sequence). CDR3 sequence: CASSEEAGTVMETQYF. DNA for the CDR3: TGTGCCAGCTCAGAAGAAGCCGGGACAGTTATGGAGACCCAGTACTTC.

The chain's CDR3 is CASSPWNAREAFF. CDR3 nucleotide sequence: TGTGCCAGCAGCCCCTGGAATGCCCGTGAAGCTTTCTTT. The chain employs TRBV5-4 and TRBJ1-1; D is unclear. This CDR3 contains 13 residues. Looked up from germline, CDR1 is SGHNT and CDR2 is YYREEE (reference sequence). With 4 bases removed from V and 7 bases from J, the gap between germline ends came to 14 bases.

This rearrangement joins TRBV2 to TRBJ2-7, with TRBD2 matching 9 bases. After removal of 8 bases from V and 4 bases from J, the junction contained 3 bases not matched to a gene. Germline assignment: CDR1 SNHLY and CDR2 FYNNEI. The CDR3 extends over 12 amino acids. CDR3 amino acids: CASELAGYEQYF. The CDR3, as DNA: TGTGCCAGCGAACTAGCGGGTTACGAGCAGTACTTC. Together with reference TRBV2 and TRBJ2-7, the CDR3 gives the full variable domain: EPEVTQTPSHQVTQMGQEVILRCVPISNHLYFYWYRQILGQKVEFLVSFYNNEISEKSEIFDDQFSVERPDGSNFTLKIRSTKLEDSAMYFCASELAGYEQYFGPGTRLTVT.

The genes are TRBV27 and TRBJ1-3; D possibly corresponds to TRBD1 (6 bases). Germline V CDR1 and CDR2: MNHEY, SMNVEV (reference sequence). V dropped 4 bases and J dropped 2 bases, with 12 bases sitting between them. The CDR3 runs to 15 residues. The CDR3 loop reads CASSSVRGAGNTIYF. CDR3 DNA: TGTGCCAGCAGTTCAGTGAGGGGGGCTGGAAACACCATATATTTT.

This chain links TRBV6-5 with TRBJ1-1; the D gene is possibly TRBD1 (5 bases). V shed 0 bases and J shed 4 bases, with 6 bases lying between them. CDR1 and CDR2 from the germline V gene are MNHEY and SVGAGI. The CDR3 has 13 amino acids. In nucleotides, the CDR3 is TGTGCCAGCAGTTACTCAGGGGTCACTGAAGCTTTCTTT. Residues: CASSYSGVTEAFF.

The CDR3 DNA reads TGTGCCAGCAGCTTGGACAGATATGGCTACACCTTC. The encoded protein is CASSLDRYGYTF. The chain is built from TRBV5-5 and TRBJ1-2; D is unresolved. The CDR3 consists of 12 residues. Germline CDR1 is SGHKS and CDR2 is YYEKEE (reference sequence). V was pared by 0 bases and J by 5 bases, with 5 bases between.

This chain links TRBV4-1 with TRBJ1-4, with 8 bases fitting TRBD1. With V trimmed by 0 bases and J by 7 bases, 7 bases remained unmatched. The CDR3 is 16 residues long. Germline CDR1 is MGHRA and CDR2 is YSYEKL. The CDR3 bases are TGCGCCAGCAGCCAAGATAGGAACAGGGGGTTTGAAAAACTGTTTTTT. Translation: CASSQDRNRGFEKLFF.

The table lists this clone with a count of one. The chain carries TRBV5-1 and TRBJ2-5; D remains unclear. The CDR3 has 12 residues. Germline V gene sequence: CDR1 SGHRS, CDR2 YFSETQ. The V end was cut by 0 bases, the J end by 5 bases, with 5 bases between. CDR3 sequence (DNA): TGCGCCAGCAGCTTGGCCGGGGAGACCCAGTACTTC. Protein: CASSLAGETQYF.

The chain uses TRBV12-5 and TRBJ1-5, with D maybe TRBD1 (6 bases). Trimming removed 0 bases from V and 5 bases from J, with 14 bases in between. Germline V gives CDR1 LGHNT, CDR2 FRNRAP. The CDR3 contains 16 residues. The CDR3 DNA follows: TGTGCTAGTGGTTTGGTATTGGGGCAGGGGTATCAGCCCCAGCATTTT. As protein: CASGLVLGQGYQPQHF.

The chain has TRBV28 and TRBJ1-4, with a tentative D call TRBD1 (6 bases). This CDR3 is 15 amino acids long. V lost 4 bases to trimming and J lost 6 bases, with 15 bases between them. CDR1 and CDR2 (germline): MDHEN, SYDVKM. CDR3 in amino acids: CASSSFGRGDEKLFF. As DNA, the CDR3 is TGTGCCAGCAGTTCCTTCGGCAGGGGAGATGAAAAACTGTTTTTT.

The chain recombines TRBV28 with TRBJ2-7; D remains unclear. Trimming removed 1 base from V and 0 bases from J, with 13 bases in between. The CDR3 spans 16 residues. CDR1 is MDHEN and CDR2 is SYDVKM in the germline V gene. The CDR3 here is CASSLSVVVGSYEQYF. The CDR3 DNA sequence: TGTGCCAGCAGTTTATCCGTAGTCGTTGGCTCCTACGAGCAGTACTTC.

This chain links TRBV30 with TRBJ2-3, with a tentative D call TRBD2 (6 bases). V shed 2 bases and J shed 1 base, with 13 bases lying between them. CDR1 is GTSNPN and CDR2 is SVGIG in the germline V gene (reference sequence). CDR3 size: 15 residues. CDR3 protein: CAWSWEDPRTDTQYF. CDR3 coding DNA: TGTGCCTGGAGTTGGGAGGACCCACGCACAGATACGCAGTATTTT.

The chain combines TRBV19 with TRBJ1-2; TRBD1 is a possible D gene (5 bases). The CDR3 length is 15 residues. Germline V CDR1 and CDR2: LNHDA, SQIVND (reference sequence). Trimming took off 7 bases at V and 2 bases at J, with 17 bases between the two ends. The CDR3 DNA sequence: TGTGCCAGTACCCGTAGTCTCCGGACAAACTATGGCTACACCTTC. Amino acids: CASTRSLRTNYGYTF.

This rearrangement joins TRBV28 to TRBJ1-2, with D perhaps matching TRBD1 (5 bases). The ends were cut back, 5 bases at V and 8 bases at J, with 15 bases in the middle. From germline, CDR1 is MDHEN and CDR2 SYDVKM. The CDR3 spans 13 residues. As DNA, the CDR3 is TGTGCCAGCAGTCCAGGGAAGGGTGACGGCTACACCTTC. Encoded protein: CASSPGKGDGYTF.

The chain joins TRBV18 to TRBJ1-1, with 7 bases matching TRBD1. Looked up from germline, CDR1 is KGHSH and CDR2 is LQKENI. V trimming: 4 bases; J trimming: 3 bases; junction bases outside the gene matches: 5. The CDR3 loop spans 14 amino acids. The CDR3 DNA reads as TGTGCCAGCTCACGGCAAACAGGGGACACTGAAGCTTTCTTT. This translates into CASSRQTGDTEAFF. Full variable domain (remainder filled in from reference TRBV18 and TRBJ1-1): NAGVMQNPRHLVRRRGQEARLRCSPMKGHSHVYWYRQLPEEGLKFMVYLQKENIIDESGMPKERFSAEFPKEGPSILRIQQVVRGDSAAYFCASSRQTGDTEAFFGQGTRLTVV.

Worth noting for this clone: Other DNA sequences from this sample encode an identical CDR3 as well. The chain carries TRBV28 and TRBJ1-2; tentatively, D is TRBD1 (5 bases). The CDR3 has 12 amino acids. V gave up 5 bases and J gave up 4 bases, with 8 bases separating them. The germline gives CDR1 MDHEN, CDR2 SYDVKM. CDR3 in DNA: TGTGCCAGCAGTCCCGGGGCCTATGGCTACACCTTC. Encoded protein: CASSPGAYGYTF.

The V and J genes are TRBV7-3 and TRBJ2-1, with 10 bases that match TRBD2. CDR1 and CDR2 (germline): SGHTA, FQGTGA. V gave up 5 bases and J gave up 5 bases; unmatched junction bases: 3. The CDR3 runs 14 residues. The CDR3 region is CASSRTSGHNEQFF. The CDR3 DNA reads TGTGCCAGCAGCCGGACTAGCGGCCACAATGAGCAGTTCTTC.

The chain combines TRBV15 with TRBJ2-3; D not resolved. Germline CDR1 reads LNHNV; CDR2 reads YYDKDF (reference sequence). The CDR3 length is 14 residues. V lost 0 bases and J 15 bases, leaving 19 bases between the germline ends. In nucleotides, the CDR3 is TGTGCCACCAGCAGAGATTCTCCATCCAGGCTACAATATTTT. This gives the protein CATSRDSPSRLQYF.

The rearrangement links TRBV7-2 to TRBJ1-1; no clear D. V lost 5 bases, J lost 0 bases, and 7 bases lay in between. The length of the CDR3 is 13 residues. Germline lookup yields CDR1 SGHTA and CDR2 FQGNSA. The CDR3 nucleotides read TGTGCCAGCAGCGGTCTCATGAACACTGAAGCTTTCTTT. Protein sequence: CASSGLMNTEAFF.